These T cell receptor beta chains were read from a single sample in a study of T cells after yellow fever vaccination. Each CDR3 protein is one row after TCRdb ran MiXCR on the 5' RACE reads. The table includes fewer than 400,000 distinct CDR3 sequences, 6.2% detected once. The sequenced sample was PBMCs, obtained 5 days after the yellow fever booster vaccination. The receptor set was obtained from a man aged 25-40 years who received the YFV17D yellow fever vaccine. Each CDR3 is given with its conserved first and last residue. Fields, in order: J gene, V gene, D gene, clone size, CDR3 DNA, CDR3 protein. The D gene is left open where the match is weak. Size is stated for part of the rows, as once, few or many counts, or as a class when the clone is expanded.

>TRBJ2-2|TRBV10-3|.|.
TGTGCCATCAGTACTTTACTTTCTCAAGGTCGGGAGCTGTTTTTT
CAISTLLSQGRELFF
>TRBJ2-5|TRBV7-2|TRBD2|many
TGTGCCAGCAGCTTCAATGCGGGAGGAGTGGAGACCCAGTACTTC
CASSFNAGGVETQYF
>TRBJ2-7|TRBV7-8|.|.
TGTGCCAGCAGCTTCGCGGGCGAGCAGTACTTC
CASSFAGEQYF
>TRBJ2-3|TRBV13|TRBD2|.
TGTGCCAGCAGCGTACTAGCGGGAGGACCCCCCAACCGGCTAGATACGCAGTATTTT
CASSVLAGGPPNRLDTQYF
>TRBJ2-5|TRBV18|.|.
TGTGCCAGCTCACCGCGTGGCGCCCGCCAAGAGACCCAGTACTTC
CASSPRGARQETQYF
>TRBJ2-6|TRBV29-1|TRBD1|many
TGCAGCGTTGGACAGGGAATTTCTGGGGCCAACGTCCTGACTTTC
CSVGQGISGANVLTF
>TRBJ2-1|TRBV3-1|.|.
TGTGCCAGCAGCCAGGATCAAAACCTTTACGACAATGAGCAGTTCTTC
CASSQDQNLYDNEQFF
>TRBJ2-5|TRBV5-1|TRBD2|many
TGCGCCAGCAGCGACTCTAGCGGGAGGGTTATAGAGACCCAGTACTTC
CASSDSSGRVIETQYF
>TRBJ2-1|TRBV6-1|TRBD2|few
TGTGCCAGCAGTATTTCCGGGACTAGCGGGAGGGCCCGTGATCGGTTCTTC
CASSISGTSGRARDRFF
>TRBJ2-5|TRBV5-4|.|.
TGTGCCAGCAGCAACGACAGGTCTCAGGGGGAGACCCAGTACTTC
CASSNDRSQGETQYF
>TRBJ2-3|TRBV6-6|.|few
TGTGCCAGCACCGCGGGCACAGATACGCAGTATTTT
CASTAGTDTQYF
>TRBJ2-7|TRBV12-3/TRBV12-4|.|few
TGTGCCAGCAGTTTTGACCACAGGGCCTACGAGCAGTACTTC
CASSFDHRAYEQYF
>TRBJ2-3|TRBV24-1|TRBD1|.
TGTGCCACCAGTGATTCTGACACAGGGGCAGATACGCAGTATTTT
CATSDSDTGADTQYF
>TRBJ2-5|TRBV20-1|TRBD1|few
TGCAGTGCTTCCGGGACAGGGACCCAAGAGACCCAGTACTTC
CSASGTGTQETQYF
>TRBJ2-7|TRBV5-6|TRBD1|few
TGTGCCAGCAGCGAGAACAGGGGGGAGGAGTACTTC
CASSENRGEEYF
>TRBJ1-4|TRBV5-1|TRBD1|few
TGCGCCAGCAGCCCGGGAGGGACAGGGGGCGCGAAACTGTTTTTT
CASSPGGTGGAKLFF
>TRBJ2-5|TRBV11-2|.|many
TGTGCCAGCAGCTTAGGGATCTGGGAGACCCAGTACTTC
CASSLGIWETQYF
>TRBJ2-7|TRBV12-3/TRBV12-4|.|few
TGTGCCAGCACCCCGGGTGGGGAGCAGTACTTC
CASTPGGEQYF
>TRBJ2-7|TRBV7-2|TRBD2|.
TGTGCCAGCAGCTTTAGCGGGAGGGCCTACGAGCAGTACTTC
CASSFSGRAYEQYF
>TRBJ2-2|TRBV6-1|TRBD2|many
TGTGCCAGCAGGGACGGGAGGGGGACGAAGGCCGGGGAGCTGTTTTTT
CASRDGRGTKAGELFF
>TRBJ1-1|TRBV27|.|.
TGTGCCAGCAGACGCGGGGATGCTGCGGATGAAGCTTTCTTT
CASRRGDAADEAFF
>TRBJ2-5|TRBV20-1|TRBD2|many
TGCAGTGCTAGAGATCTTCGCGGGAGGGCCGGGGAGACCCAGTACTTC
CSARDLRGRAGETQYF
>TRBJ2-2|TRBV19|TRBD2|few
TGTGCCAGTAGTATAGTGGGGACTAGCGGGAGGATTGACTCCGGGGAGCTGTTTTTT
CASSIVGTSGRIDSGELFF
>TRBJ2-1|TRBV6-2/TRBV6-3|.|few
TGTGCCAGCAGCCCCGGACTTCCTGGGGCGGGGGAGCAGTTCTTC
CASSPGLPGAGEQFF
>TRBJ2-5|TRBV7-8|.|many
TGTGCCAGCAGCTTAGTCCCAGGGCTGGAAGAGACCCAGTACTTC
CASSLVPGLEETQYF
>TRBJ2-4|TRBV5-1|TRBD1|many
TGCGCCAGCAGCTTGGAGGGACAGAGCCTCTCGAGGAGAAACATTCAGTACTTC
CASSLEGQSLSRRNIQYF
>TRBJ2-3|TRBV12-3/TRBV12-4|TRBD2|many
TGTGCCAGCAGGATCTCTAGCGGGGGAACCACAGATACGCAGTATTTT
CASRISSGGTTDTQYF
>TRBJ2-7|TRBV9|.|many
TGTGCCAGCAGCGTGGGGGACGGCACCTACGAGCAGTACTTC
CASSVGDGTYEQYF
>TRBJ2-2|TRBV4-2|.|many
TGTGCCAGCAGCCAAATAGAGCTACTTGCGCAATCGGGGGAGCTGTTTTTT
CASSQIELLAQSGELFF
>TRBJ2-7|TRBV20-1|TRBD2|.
TGCAGTGCTAGAAAGACTAGCGGGATTACCGAGCAGTACTTC
CSARKTSGITEQYF
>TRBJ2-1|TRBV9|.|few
TGTGCCAGCGGACGAACACCCGGGACCACCATCTACAATGAGCAGTTCTTC
CASGRTPGTTIYNEQFF
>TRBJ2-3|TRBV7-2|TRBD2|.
TGTGCCAGCAGCCCTGGGACTAGCGACACAGATACGCAGTATTTT
CASSPGTSDTDTQYF
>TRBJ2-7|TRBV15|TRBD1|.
TGTGCCACCAGCAGCTCCGGGACAGCCCTCTACGAGCAGTACTTC
CATSSSGTALYEQYF
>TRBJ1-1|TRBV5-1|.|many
TGCGCCAGCAGCTTGGACGGGGCTAGCACTGAAGCTTTCTTT
CASSLDGASTEAFF
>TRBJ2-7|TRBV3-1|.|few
TGTGCCAGCGCGATCATAGACGGGGAGCAGTACTTC
CASAIIDGEQYF
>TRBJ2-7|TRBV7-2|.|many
TGTGCCAGCAGCGGACAGGGAGGGACCTACGAGCAGTACTTC
CASSGQGGTYEQYF
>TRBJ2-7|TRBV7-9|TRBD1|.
TGTGCCAGCAGAGGGACAGGCGTTACCTACGAGCAGTACTTC
CASRGTGVTYEQYF
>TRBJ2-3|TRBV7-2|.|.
TGTGCCAGCAGCTTGTATGGCACAGATACGCAGTATTTT
CASSLYGTDTQYF
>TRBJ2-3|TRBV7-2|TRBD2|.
TGTGCCAGCAGCTCCAAACCGGGACTAGCGTATACGCAGTATTTT
CASSSKPGLAYTQYF
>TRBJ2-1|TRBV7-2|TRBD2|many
TGTGCCAGCAGCTTAGGGGCCGGGACTAGCGGGCACAATGAGCAGTTCTTC
CASSLGAGTSGHNEQFF
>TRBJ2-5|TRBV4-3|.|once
TGCGCCAGCAGCCAAGATCTGTCAGATTGGGGTGAGACCCAGTACTTC
CASSQDLSDWGETQYF
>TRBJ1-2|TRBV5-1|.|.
TGCGCCAGCAGCCCCGGGACTAACTATGGCTACACCTTC
CASSPGTNYGYTF
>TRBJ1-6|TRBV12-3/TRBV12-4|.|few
TGTGCCAGCAGCCCTAGGGACGCGAATTCACCCCTCCACTTT
CASSPRDANSPLHF
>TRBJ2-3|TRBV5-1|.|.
TGCGCCAGCAGCACGGGACAACACACAGATACGCAGTATTTT
CASSTGQHTDTQYF
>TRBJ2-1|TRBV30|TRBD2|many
TGTGCCTGGCTTTTCGGTTTAGCGGGAAGGGATGAGCAGTTCTTC
CAWLFGLAGRDEQFF
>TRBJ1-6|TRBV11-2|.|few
TGTGCCAGCAGTGAGATCCGGGGGGCCCTCCACTTT
CASSEIRGALHF